The 7 T cell receptor beta chains below were found in one sample sequenced in a study of T cell responses to AZD1222 COVID-19 vaccine. Generated by immunoSEQ multiplex PCR, the TCRdb table keeps only in-frame clones and is missing some. Of under 95,000 clones detected, about 86% appear once; the ten largest clones hold approximately 7.9%. The starting material was peripheral blood, obtained on day 0 of AZD1222 vaccination. These receptors were obtained from an adult in good health.

In this sample, this clone turned up a few times. The CDR3 region has the DNA TGTGCCAGCAGACCTGGGTGGGGTAGTAGCTATGGCTACACCTTC. This translates into CASRPGWGSSYGYTF. The chain recombines TRBV28 with TRBJ1-2; the D is unclear. Germline assignment: CDR1 MDHEN and CDR2 SYDVKM. The CDR3 extends over 15 amino acids. V lost 6 bases to trimming and J lost 4 bases, with 18 bases between them.

CDR3 region: CASSSAPEGVSTEAFF. The CDR3 DNA is TGTGCCAGCAGCTCAGCTCCAGAGGGAGTTAGCACTGAAGCTTTCTTT. The chain is built from TRBV28 and TRBJ1-1; the D is unclear. V was shortened by 6 bases and J by 4 bases, with 21 bases between the two germline ends. Germline-derived CDR1 and CDR2 are MDHEN and SYDVKM. The CDR3 has 16 amino acids.

The gene calls are TRBV20-1 and TRBJ2-1; no definite D call. Germline V gives CDR1 DFQATT, CDR2 SNEGSKA (reference sequence). V was clipped by 3 bases and J by 5 bases, with 8 bases between them. This CDR3 contains 12 residues. As DNA, the CDR3 is TGCAGTGCTAGTTCTGACGACAATGAGCAGTTCTTC. This gives the protein CSASSDDNEQFF.

The chain has TRBV27 and TRBJ1-3; D is ambiguous. The V and J ends lost 6 bases and 0 bases respectively, with 12 bases between them. The germline V gene has CDR1 MNHEY and CDR2 SMNVEV (reference sequence). The CDR3 extends over 15 amino acids. CDR3 bases: TGTGCCAGCAGCGCCTGGCGGGGCTCTGGAAACACCATATATTTT. This gives the protein CASSAWRGSGNTIYF.

The chain couples TRBV7-2 to TRBJ2-5; TRBD1 matches 8 bases. Germline CDR1 and CDR2: SGHTA and FQGNSA. V trimming: 2 bases; J trimming: 5 bases; junction bases outside the gene matches: 10. The length of the CDR3 is 16 residues. DNA of the CDR3: TGTGCCAGCAGCTTATCCCAGGGGGCATTGAGCGAGACCCAGTACTTC. Amino acid sequence: CASSLSQGALSETQYF. Full variable domain (remainder filled in from reference TRBV7-2 and TRBJ2-5): GAGVSQSPSNKVTEKGKDVELRCDPISGHTALYWYRQSLGQGLEFLIYFQGNSAPDKSGLPSDRFSAERTGGSVSTLTIQRTQQEDSAVYLCASSLSQGALSETQYFGPGTRLLVL.

This clone was seen just once. This same CDR3 is encoded by further DNA sequences in the sample. This rearrangement joins TRBV7-2 to TRBJ1-5, with no clear D. With 3 bases removed from V and 1 base from J, the gap between germline ends came to 7 bases. The CDR3 totals 14 residues. Germline assignment: CDR1 SGHTA and CDR2 FQGNSA. CDR3: CASSLAVSNQPQHF. DNA of the CDR3: TGTGCCAGCAGCTTGGCGGTCAGCAATCAGCCCCAGCATTTT.

The chain recombines TRBV4-2 with TRBJ1-1, with 7 bases identical to TRBD1. Per germline, CDR1 LGHNA and CDR2 YNFKEQ. J lost 5 bases, V lost 0 bases, and 12 bases had no gene match. The CDR3 spans 17 residues. CDR3 sequence reads: CASSQEPRGQGGTEAFF. CDR3 coding DNA: TGTGCCAGCAGCCAAGAGCCAAGGGGGCAGGGAGGTACTGAAGCTTTCTTT.